Listed here are 19 T cell receptor beta chains from one sample, sequenced in a study of beta chain features in type 1 diabetes. The whole isolated RNA underwent reverse transcription, so sequencing captured expressed TCRB transcripts. Generated by immunoSEQ multiplex PCR, the TCRdb table keeps only in-frame clones and is missing some. The table shows roughly 150,000 clones, with over 6% occurring only once. No antigen is known for these receptors. Study findings and constraints: The study found moderately but significantly shorter TCRB CDR3s in all four CD4+ subsets of Type 1 diabetes patients.

Material: central memory CD4+ T cells from blood. These receptors all come from a man younger than 30 with type 1 diabetes.

A note on this clone: This sequence may be a read error, since a much larger clone differs from it by one base. This CDR3 is also generated by other DNA sequences in the sample. V and J are TRBV7-2 and TRBJ2-7; D might be TRBD1 (6 bases). V gave up 3 bases and J gave up 3 bases, with 9 bases separating them. This CDR3 has 13 residues. CDR1 and CDR2 from the germline V gene are SGHTA and FQGNSA. The CDR3: CASSLSGDYEQYF. CDR3 nucleotide sequence: TGTGCCAGCAGCTTGTCAGGGGACTACGAGCAGTACTTC.

The gene calls are TRBV5-6 and TRBJ1-4; D ambiguous. There are 15 residues in the CDR3. Germline V gives CDR1 SGHDT, CDR2 YYEEEE. Trimming cost V 3 bases and J 7 bases, with 16 bases left between them. In DNA form, the CDR3 reads TGTGCCAGCAGCTCCGGGTATTTCGAGGGTGAAAAACTGTTTTTT. It is translated as CASSSGYFEGEKLFF.

This clone was picked up a small number of times. The CDR3 protein is CASSFPTRPYGYTF. The DNA of the CDR3 is TGTGCCAGCAGCTTCCCGACACGGCCCTATGGCTACACCTTC. V usage is TRBV7-9 and J usage is TRBJ1-2; D gene uncertain. CDR1 SEHNR and CDR2 FQNEAQ come from the germline V gene (reference sequence). Between the trimmed V and J ends, which lost 3 bases and 4 bases, there was a span of 12 bases. There are 14 residues in the CDR3.

About this clone itself: Other nucleotide sequences from this sample produce the same CDR3. The J gene is TRBJ2-3, the V gene TRBV18, with 9 positions matching TRBD2. The CDR3 has 16 amino acids. Germline assignment: CDR1 KGHSH and CDR2 LQKENI. V shed 1 base and J 3 bases; nucleotides not matched to a gene: 5. The CDR3 sequence: CASSPRAGGPTDTQYF. In nucleotides, the CDR3 is TGTGCCAGCTCACCACGGGCGGGAGGGCCGACAGATACGCAGTATTTT.

This clone showed up just a few times. The chain has TRBV30 and TRBJ2-1, with 10 nucleotides matching TRBD2. Trimming took 1 base from V and 0 from J; bases not matched to a gene: 9. This CDR3 has 18 residues. The germline V gene has CDR1 GTSNPN and CDR2 SVGIG (reference sequence). The CDR3 is CAWSAGAGGPSSYNEQFF. The CDR3 DNA sequence: TGTGCCTGGAGTGCAGGAGCGGGAGGGCCCTCCTCCTACAATGAGCAGTTCTTC.

Only a few counts were recorded for this clone. DNA of the CDR3: TGTGCCAGCAGCCAGGAACGGGGGGCTGAGTACTTC. It yields the protein CASSQERGAEYF. The V gene is TRBV14, the J gene TRBJ2-4; D possibly corresponds to TRBD2 (7 bases). CDR1 and CDR2 (germline): SGHDN, FVKESK. This CDR3 has 12 residues. V shed 3 bases and J shed 14 bases, with 14 bases lying between them.

The CDR3 DNA reads as TGTGCCAGCAGTAAACCCAGCGGACGCTCCTACAATGAGCAGTTCTTC. It translates to CASSKPSGRSYNEQFF. The chain is built from TRBV28 and TRBJ2-1; a weak D match, TRBD2 (5 bases). The CDR3 runs to 16 residues. The V and J ends lost 5 bases and 0 bases respectively, with 14 bases between them. Germline V lookup: CDR1 MDHEN, CDR2 SYDVKM.

This clone has a handful of counts. The chain employs TRBV5-4 and TRBJ2-3, with D tentatively TRBD2 (6 bases). V lost 4 bases and J 7 bases, leaving 10 bases between the germline ends. Germline V gene lookup returns CDR1 SGHNT and CDR2 YYREEE (reference sequence). The CDR3 totals 12 residues. CDR3 DNA sequence: TGTGCCAGCAGCGTGGACTATAATACGCAGTATTTT. Translating it yields CASSVDYNTQYF.

The chain recombines TRBV4-1 with TRBJ2-7; 9 bases map to TRBD1. Looked up from germline, CDR1 is MGHRA and CDR2 is YSYEKL. The CDR3 consists of 16 residues. V gave up 0 bases and J gave up 4 bases; unmatched junction bases: 7. The CDR3 DNA reads as TGCGCCAGCAGCCAAGATGCACAGGGGGCGTCATACGAGCAGTACTTC. This encodes CASSQDAQGASYEQYF.

In its sample, this clone was seen a few times. The chain is built from TRBV2 and TRBJ1-2, with D possibly being TRBD1 (6 bases). The CDR3 runs 15 residues. Deletions cut 3 bases from V and 2 bases from J, with 13 bases between. Germline CDR1 reads SNHLY; CDR2 reads FYNNEI. The CDR3 sequence: CASSETGTFNYGYTF. CDR3 bases: TGTGCCAGCAGTGAGACAGGTACTTTCAACTATGGCTACACCTTC.

The gene calls are TRBV27 and TRBJ2-7, with D possibly being TRBD1 (5 bases). Germline loops: CDR1 MNHEY, CDR2 SMNVEV (reference sequence). There are 15 residues in the CDR3. V dropped 3 bases and J dropped 2 bases, with 14 bases sitting between them. The CDR3 sequence is CASSFGQGFPYEQYF. The CDR3 DNA is TGTGCCAGCAGTTTCGGGCAGGGATTCCCCTACGAGCAGTACTTC.

This clone occurred a few times. This chain links TRBV19 with TRBJ2-1; 8 bases map to TRBD1. CDR3 size: 14 residues. Trimming cost V 4 bases and J 9 bases; bases outside gene matches: 8. CDR1 and CDR2 (germline): LNHDA, SQIVND (reference sequence). The CDR3: CASSTGQVSGEQFF. The CDR3, as DNA: TGTGCCAGTAGTACGGGACAGGTTAGTGGTGAGCAGTTCTTC.

This clone was observed a few times. This rearrangement joins TRBV28 to TRBJ2-7; 7 nucleotides line up with TRBD1. CDR1 is MDHEN and CDR2 is SYDVKM in the germline V gene. The CDR3 runs to 14 residues. V lost 6 bases and J lost 4; bases outside the gene matches: 9. CDR3 loop: CASRFSGGTYEQYF. CDR3 bases: TGTGCCAGCAGATTCTCAGGGGGAACGTACGAGCAGTACTTC.

This clone has just a few counts. V gene TRBV28 combines with J gene TRBJ1-2; D is possibly TRBD1 (5 bases). The germline V and J ends were trimmed by 5 bases and 4 bases, with 8 bases remaining between them. This CDR3 is built from 12 residues. Germline V gives CDR1 MDHEN, CDR2 SYDVKM. CDR3 DNA sequence: TGTGCCAGCAGTGCAGACAGCTATGGCTACACCTTC. Its protein product is CASSADSYGYTF.

This clone was observed a handful of times. The V and J genes are TRBV27 and TRBJ2-3, with TRBD2 as a possible D gene (5 bases). Germline V gives CDR1 MNHEY, CDR2 SMNVEV (reference sequence). Trimming took off 10 bases at V and 1 base at J, with 12 bases between the two ends. The CDR3 has 13 amino acids. The CDR3: CATRGSGTDTQYF. The CDR3 DNA reads TGTGCCACCAGAGGGAGCGGCACAGATACGCAGTATTTT.

CDR3: CASSVTPDNSPLHF. The CDR3 DNA sequence: TGCGCCAGCAGCGTGACACCTGATAATTCACCCCTCCACTTT. This chain connects TRBV5-1 to TRBJ1-6, with D unresolved. Germline CDR1 SGHRS, CDR2 YFSETQ. Deletions cut 4 bases from V and 5 bases from J, with 10 bases between. The CDR3 has 14 amino acids. Supplemented by reference TRBV5-1 and TRBJ1-6, the full variable domain reads KAGVTQTPRYLIKTRGQQVTLSCSPISGHRSVSWYQQTPGQGLQFLFEYFSETQRNKGNFPGRFSGRQFSNSRSEMNVSTLELGDSALYLCASSVTPDNSPLHFGNGTRLTVT.

There are a few counts of this clone. V is TRBV5-6 and J is TRBJ2-4, with a possible D match to TRBD1 (6 bases). CDR3 length equals 14 residues. Trimming shortened V by 3 bases and J by 4 bases, and 11 bases separated the two germline ends. Germline V gene sequence: CDR1 SGHDT, CDR2 YYEEEE. DNA for the CDR3: TGTGCCAGCAGCTATAGGCAGGGGAAAAACATTCAGTACTTC. This gives the protein CASSYRQGKNIQYF.

The chain combines TRBV9 with TRBJ2-3, with D unclear. Between the trimmed V and J ends, which lost 1 base and 0 bases, there was a span of 6 bases. This CDR3 comprises 14 residues. Per germline, CDR1 SGDLS and CDR2 YYNGEE. The DNA for the CDR3 is TGTGCCAGCAGCGTAAGTCAGAGCACAGATACGCAGTATTTT. This sequence encodes CASSVSQSTDTQYF.

The gene calls are TRBV2 and TRBJ1-2; 7 bases match TRBD1. The CDR3 loop spans 12 amino acids. Germline V CDR1 and CDR2: SNHLY, FYNNEI. The V and J ends lost 4 bases and 8 bases, in that order; junction bases with no gene match: 4. CDR3 sequence (DNA): TGTGCCAGCAGTGTACAGGGGAGAGGCTACACCTTC. Protein sequence: CASSVQGRGYTF.